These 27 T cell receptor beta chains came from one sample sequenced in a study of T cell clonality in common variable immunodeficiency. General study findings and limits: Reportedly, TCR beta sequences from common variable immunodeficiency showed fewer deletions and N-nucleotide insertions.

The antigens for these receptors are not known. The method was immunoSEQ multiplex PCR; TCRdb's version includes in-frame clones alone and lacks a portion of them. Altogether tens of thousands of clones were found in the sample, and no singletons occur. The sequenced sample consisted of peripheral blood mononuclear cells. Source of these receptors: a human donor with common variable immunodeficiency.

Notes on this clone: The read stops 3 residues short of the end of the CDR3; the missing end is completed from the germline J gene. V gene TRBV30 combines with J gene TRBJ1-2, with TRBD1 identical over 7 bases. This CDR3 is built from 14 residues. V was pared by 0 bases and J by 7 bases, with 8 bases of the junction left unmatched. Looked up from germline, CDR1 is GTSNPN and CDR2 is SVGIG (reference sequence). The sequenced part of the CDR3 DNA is TGTGCCTGGAGTGTACGAGGGGGCGGATTTGGC. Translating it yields CAWSVRGGGFG. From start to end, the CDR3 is CAWSVRGGGFGYTF.

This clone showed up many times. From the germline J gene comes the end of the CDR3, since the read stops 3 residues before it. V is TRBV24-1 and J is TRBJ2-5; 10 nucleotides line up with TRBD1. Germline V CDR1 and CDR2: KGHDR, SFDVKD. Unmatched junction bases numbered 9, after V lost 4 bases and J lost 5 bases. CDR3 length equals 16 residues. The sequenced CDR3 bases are TGTGCCACCAGTGAACCGGGACAGGGGCTTGGGGAGACC. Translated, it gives CATSEPGQGLGET. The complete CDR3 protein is CATSEPGQGLGETQYF.

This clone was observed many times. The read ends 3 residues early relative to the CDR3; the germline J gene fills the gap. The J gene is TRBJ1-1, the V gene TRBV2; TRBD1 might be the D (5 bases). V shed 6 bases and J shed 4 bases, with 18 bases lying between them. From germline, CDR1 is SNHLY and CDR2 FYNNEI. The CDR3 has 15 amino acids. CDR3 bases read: TGTGCCAGCAGAGCCGGAGGGGAGAGGGGCACTGAA. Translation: CASRAGGERGTE. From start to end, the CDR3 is CASRAGGERGTEAFF.

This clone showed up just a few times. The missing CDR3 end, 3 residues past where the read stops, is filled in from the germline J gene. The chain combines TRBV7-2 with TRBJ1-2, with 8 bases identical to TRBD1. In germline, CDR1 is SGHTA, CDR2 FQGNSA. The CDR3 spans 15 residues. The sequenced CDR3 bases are TGTGCCAGCAGCCCGGTGGGGCAGGGGGCCGGAGGC. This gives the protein CASSPVGQGAGG. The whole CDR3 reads CASSPVGQGAGGYTF. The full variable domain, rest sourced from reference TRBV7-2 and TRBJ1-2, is GAGVSQSPSNKVTEKGKDVELRCDPISGHTALYWYRQSLGQGLEFLIYFQGNSAPDKSGLPSDRFSAERTGGSVSTLTIQRTQQEDSAVYLCASSPVGQGAGGYTFGSGTRLTVV.

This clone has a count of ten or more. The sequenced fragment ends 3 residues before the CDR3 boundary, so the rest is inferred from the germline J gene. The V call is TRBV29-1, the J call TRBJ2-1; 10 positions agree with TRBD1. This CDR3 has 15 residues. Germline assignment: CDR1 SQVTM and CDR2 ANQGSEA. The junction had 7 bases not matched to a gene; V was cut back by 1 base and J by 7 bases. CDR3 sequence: CSVEGGQGTGNEQFF. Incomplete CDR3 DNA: TGCAGCGTTGAAGGGGGACAGGGGACGGGAAATGAG.

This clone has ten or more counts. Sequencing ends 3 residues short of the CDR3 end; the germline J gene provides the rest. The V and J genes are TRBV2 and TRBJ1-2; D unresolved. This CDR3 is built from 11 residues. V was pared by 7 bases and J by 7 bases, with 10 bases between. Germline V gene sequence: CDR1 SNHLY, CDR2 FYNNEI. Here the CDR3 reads CASIEQFGYTF. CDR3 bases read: TGTGCCAGCATCGAACAGTTTGGC. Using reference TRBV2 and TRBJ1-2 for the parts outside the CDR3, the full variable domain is EPEVTQTPSHQVTQMGQEVILRCVPISNHLYFYWYRQILGQKVEFLVSFYNNEISEKSEIFDDQFSVERPDGSNFTLKIRSTKLEDSAMYFCASIEQFGYTFGSGTRLTVV.

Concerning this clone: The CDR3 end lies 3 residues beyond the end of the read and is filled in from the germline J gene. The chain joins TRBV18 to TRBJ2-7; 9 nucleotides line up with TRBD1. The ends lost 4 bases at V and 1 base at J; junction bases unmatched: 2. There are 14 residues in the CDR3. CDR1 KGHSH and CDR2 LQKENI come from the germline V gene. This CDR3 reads CASSQDRGSYEQYF. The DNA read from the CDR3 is TGTGCCAGCTCACAGGACAGGGGTTCCTACGAG.

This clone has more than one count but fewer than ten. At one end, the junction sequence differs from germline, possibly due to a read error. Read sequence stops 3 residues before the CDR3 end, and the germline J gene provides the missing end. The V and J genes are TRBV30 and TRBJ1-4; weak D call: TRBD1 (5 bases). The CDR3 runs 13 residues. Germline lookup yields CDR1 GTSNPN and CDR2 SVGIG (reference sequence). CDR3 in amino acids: CAWGTGSKEKLFF. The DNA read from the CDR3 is TGTGCCTGGGGAACAGGTTCTAAGGAAAAA.

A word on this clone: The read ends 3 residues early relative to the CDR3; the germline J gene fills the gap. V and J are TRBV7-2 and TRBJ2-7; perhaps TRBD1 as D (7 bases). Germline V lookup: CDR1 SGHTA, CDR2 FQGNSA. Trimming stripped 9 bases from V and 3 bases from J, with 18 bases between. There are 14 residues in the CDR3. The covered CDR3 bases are TGTGCCAGGGATCGACAGGGACTTATCTACGAG. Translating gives CARDRQGLIYE. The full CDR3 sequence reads CARDRQGLIYEQYF.

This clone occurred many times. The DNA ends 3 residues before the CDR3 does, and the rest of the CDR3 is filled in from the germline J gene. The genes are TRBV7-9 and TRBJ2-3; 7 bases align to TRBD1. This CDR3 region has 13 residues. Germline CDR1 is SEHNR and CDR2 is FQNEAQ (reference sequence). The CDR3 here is CASSSLTGTAQYF. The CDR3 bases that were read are TGTGCCAGCAGCTCACTAACCGGGACAGCG. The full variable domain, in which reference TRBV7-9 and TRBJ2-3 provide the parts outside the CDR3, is DTGVSQNPRHKITKRGQNVTFRCDPISEHNRLYWYRQTLGQGPEFLTYFQNEAQLEKSRLLSDRFSAERPKGSFSTLEIQRTEQGDSAMYLCASSSLTGTAQYFGPGTRLTVL.

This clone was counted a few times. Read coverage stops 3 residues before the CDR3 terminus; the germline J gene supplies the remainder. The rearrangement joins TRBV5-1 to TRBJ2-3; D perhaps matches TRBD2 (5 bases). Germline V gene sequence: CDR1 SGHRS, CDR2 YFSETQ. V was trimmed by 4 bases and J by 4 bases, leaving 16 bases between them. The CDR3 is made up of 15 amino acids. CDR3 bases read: TGCGCCAGCAGCCCGGAACTAGTTTTCCCAGATACG. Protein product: CASSPELVFPDT. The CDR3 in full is CASSPELVFPDTQYF.

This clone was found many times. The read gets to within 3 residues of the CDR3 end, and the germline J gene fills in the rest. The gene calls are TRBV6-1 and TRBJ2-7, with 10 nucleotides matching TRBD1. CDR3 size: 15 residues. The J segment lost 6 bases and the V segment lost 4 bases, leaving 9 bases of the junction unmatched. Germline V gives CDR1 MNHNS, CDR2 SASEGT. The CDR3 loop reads CASSAGQGGSREQYF. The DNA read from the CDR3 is TGTGCCAGCAGTGCCGGACAGGGGGGCTCGCGCGAG.

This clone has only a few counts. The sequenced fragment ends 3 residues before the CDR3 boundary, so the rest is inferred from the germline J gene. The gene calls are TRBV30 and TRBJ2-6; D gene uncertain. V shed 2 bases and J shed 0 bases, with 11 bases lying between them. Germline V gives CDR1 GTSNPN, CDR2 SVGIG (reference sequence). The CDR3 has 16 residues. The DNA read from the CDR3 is TGTGCCTGGAGTCCAGGCCCAGCCTCTGGGGCCAACGTC. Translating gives CAWSPGPASGANV. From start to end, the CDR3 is CAWSPGPASGANVLTF.

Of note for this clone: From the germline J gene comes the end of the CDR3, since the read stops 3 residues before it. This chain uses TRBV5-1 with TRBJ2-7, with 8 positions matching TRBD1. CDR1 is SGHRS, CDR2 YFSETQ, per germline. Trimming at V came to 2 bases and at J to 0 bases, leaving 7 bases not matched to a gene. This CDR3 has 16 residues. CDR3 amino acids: CASSFSPTGDSYEQYF. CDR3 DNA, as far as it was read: TGCGCCAGCAGCTTTTCTCCGACAGGGGACTCCTACGAG. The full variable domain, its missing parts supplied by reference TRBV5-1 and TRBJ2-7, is KAGVTQTPRYLIKTRGQQVTLSCSPISGHRSVSWYQQTPGQGLQFLFEYFSETQRNKGNFPGRFSGRQFSNSRSEMNVSTLELGDSALYLCASSFSPTGDSYEQYFGPGTRLTVT.

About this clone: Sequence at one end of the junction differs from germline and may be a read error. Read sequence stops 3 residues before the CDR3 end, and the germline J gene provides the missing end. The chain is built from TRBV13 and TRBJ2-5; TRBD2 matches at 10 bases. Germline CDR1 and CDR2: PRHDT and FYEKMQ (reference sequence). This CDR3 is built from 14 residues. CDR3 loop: CASSWTSGQATQYF. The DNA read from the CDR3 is TGTGCCAGCAGCTGGACTAGCGGCCAAGCGACC.

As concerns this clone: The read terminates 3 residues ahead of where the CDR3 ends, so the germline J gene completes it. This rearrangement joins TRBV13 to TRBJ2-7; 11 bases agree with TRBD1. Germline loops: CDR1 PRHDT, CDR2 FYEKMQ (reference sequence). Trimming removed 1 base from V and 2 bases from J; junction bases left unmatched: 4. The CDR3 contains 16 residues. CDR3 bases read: TGTGCCAGCAGCTTAGAGGGGGGACAGGGGGCCTACGAG. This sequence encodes CASSLEGGQGAYE. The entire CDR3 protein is CASSLEGGQGAYEQYF.

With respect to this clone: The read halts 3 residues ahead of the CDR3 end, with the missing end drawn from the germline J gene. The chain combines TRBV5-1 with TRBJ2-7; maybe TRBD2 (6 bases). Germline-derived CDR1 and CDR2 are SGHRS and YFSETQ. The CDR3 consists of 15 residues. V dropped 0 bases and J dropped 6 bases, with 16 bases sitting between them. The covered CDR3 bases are TGCGCCAGCAGCTTGGGGACTATGAGGGCCTTCGAG. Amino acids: CASSLGTMRAFE. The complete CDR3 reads CASSLGTMRAFEQYF.

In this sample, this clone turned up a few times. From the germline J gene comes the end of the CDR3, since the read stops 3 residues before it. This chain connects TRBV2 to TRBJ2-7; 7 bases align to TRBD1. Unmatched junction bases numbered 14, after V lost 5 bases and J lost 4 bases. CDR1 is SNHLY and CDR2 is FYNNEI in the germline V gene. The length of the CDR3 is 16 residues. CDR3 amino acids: CASSQLDRALRYEQYF. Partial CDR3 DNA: TGTGCCAGCAGTCAGCTCGACAGGGCCCTCAGGTACGAG.

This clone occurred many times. The CDR3 spells CASSPRPGLNYEQYF. CDR3 bases read: TGTGCCAGCTCACCACGCCCGGGACTCAACTACGAG. V is TRBV18 and J is TRBJ2-7; D possibly corresponds to TRBD2 (6 bases). Read sequence stops 3 residues before the CDR3 end, and the germline J gene provides the missing end. This CDR3 has 15 amino acids. V lost 1 base and J 3 bases, leaving 13 bases between the germline ends. The germline CDR1 and CDR2 sequences are KGHSH and LQKENI.

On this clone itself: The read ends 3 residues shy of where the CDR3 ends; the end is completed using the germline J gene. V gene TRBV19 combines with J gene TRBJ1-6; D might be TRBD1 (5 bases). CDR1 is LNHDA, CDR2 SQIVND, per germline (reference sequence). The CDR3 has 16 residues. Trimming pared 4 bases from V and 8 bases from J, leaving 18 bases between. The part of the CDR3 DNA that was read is TGTGCCAGTAGTACGATGAACCACCGAGGGGATTCACCC. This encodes CASSTMNHRGDSP. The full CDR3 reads CASSTMNHRGDSPLHF.

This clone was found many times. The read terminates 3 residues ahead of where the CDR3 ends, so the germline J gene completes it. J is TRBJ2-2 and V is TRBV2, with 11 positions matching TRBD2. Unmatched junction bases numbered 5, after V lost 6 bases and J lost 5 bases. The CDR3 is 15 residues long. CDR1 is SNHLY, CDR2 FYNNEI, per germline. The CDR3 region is CASRATSGNTGELFF. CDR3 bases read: TGTGCCAGCAGGGCGACTAGCGGGAATACCGGGGAG.

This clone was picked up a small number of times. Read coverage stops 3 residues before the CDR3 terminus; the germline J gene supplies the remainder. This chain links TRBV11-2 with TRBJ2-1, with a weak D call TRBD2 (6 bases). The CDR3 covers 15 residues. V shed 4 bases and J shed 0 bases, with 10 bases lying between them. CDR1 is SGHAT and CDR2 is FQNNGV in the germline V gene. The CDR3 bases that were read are TGTGCCAGCAGCTCGGGACTTGTCTCCTACAATGAG. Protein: CASSSGLVSYNE. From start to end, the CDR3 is CASSSGLVSYNEQFF.

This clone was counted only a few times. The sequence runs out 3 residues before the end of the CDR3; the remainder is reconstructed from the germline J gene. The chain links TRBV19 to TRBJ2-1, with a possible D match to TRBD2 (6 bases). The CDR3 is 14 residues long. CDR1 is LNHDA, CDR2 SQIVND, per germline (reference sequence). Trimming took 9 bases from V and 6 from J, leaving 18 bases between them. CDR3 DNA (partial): TGTGCCAGCCGGGACTGGGGAACGACCAATGAG. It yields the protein CASRDWGTTNE. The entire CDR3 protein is CASRDWGTTNEQFF.

The sequenced part of the CDR3 DNA is TGTGCCAGCAGTGAAAACAGCCGTACCCAGCCC. This gives the protein CASSENSRTQP. The whole CDR3 region reads CASSENSRTQPQHF. The V call is TRBV2, the J call TRBJ1-5; D is unresolved. The read ends 3 residues shy of where the CDR3 ends; the end is completed using the germline J gene. Germline lookup yields CDR1 SNHLY and CDR2 FYNNEI. This CDR3 contains 14 residues. Trimming left V 2 bases short and J 7 bases short, with 12 bases between.

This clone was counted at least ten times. The CDR3 DNA, read in part, is TGCAGTGCCGTGGACAGTAACTATGGC. This gives the protein CSAVDSNYG. The full CDR3 protein reads CSAVDSNYGYTF. This chain joins TRBV20-1 and TRBJ1-2; D perhaps matches TRBD1 (6 bases). The DNA ends 3 residues before the CDR3 does, and the rest of the CDR3 is filled in from the germline J gene. In germline, CDR1 is DFQATT, CDR2 SNEGSKA (reference sequence). This CDR3 has 12 residues. Trimming pared 6 bases from V and 1 base from J, leaving 9 bases between.

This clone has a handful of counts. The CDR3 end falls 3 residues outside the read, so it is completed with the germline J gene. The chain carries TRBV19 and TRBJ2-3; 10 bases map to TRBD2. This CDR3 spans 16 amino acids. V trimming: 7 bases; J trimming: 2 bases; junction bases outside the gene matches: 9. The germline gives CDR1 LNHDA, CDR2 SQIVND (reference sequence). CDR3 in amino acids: CASNPSGGIPTDTQYF. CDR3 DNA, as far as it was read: TGTGCCAGTAATCCTAGCGGGGGCATACCCACAGATACG.

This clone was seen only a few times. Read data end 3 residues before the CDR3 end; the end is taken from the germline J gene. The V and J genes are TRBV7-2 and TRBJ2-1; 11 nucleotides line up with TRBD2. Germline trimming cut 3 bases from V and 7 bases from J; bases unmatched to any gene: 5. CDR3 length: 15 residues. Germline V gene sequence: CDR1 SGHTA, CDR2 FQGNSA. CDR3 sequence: CASSFSGGATNEQFF. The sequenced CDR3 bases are TGTGCCAGCAGCTTTAGCGGGGGGGCCACGAATGAG.